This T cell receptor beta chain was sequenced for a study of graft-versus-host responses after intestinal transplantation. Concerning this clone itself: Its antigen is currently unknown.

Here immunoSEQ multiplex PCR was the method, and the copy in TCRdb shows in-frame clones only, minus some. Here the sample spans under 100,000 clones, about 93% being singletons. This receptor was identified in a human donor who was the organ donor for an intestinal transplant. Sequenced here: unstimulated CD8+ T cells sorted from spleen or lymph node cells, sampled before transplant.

The CDR3 loop is CASLSTGFSYNEQFF. The CDR3 DNA sequence: TGTGCCAGCCTATCCACGGGGTTCTCCTACAATGAGCAGTTCTTC. This chain connects TRBV27 to TRBJ2-1; D might be TRBD2 (5 bases). The V gene lost 8 bases and the J gene lost 0 bases, with 14 bases spanning the gap. Germline V gives CDR1 MNHEY, CDR2 SMNVEV (reference sequence). The CDR3 is made up of 15 amino acids.